The 20 T cell receptor beta chains below all came from one sample that was sequenced in a study of cytomegalovirus exposure and HLA in healthy donors (dated by TCRdb to the late 2010s). Receptor libraries were prepared by the immunoSEQ multiplex PCR assay. A mixture of 60 forward primers for TCR Vbeta segments and 13 reverse primers for TCR Jbeta segments was used in the multiplex PCR. As stored in TCRdb, this immuneACCESS dataset retains in-frame rearrangements with V and J assigned. A fraction of the clones does not appear; measured against another copy, unresolved V genes explain less than half of the discrepancy, and the remainder lacks a known reason. The sample profile shows some 170,000 clones; about 9.4% of them were found once. The ten biggest clones cover 1% to 1.5% of the sample. Sequencing was carried out using PBMCs. The receptor set was obtained from a woman aged 25 to 39 in good health and CMV-seropositive.

CDR3 nucleotides: TGTGCCAGTAGTTCCCAGGTCGGGGTGTCCGGGGAGCTGTTTTTT. Translation gives CASSSQVGVSGELFF. This chain links TRBV19 with TRBJ2-2; D is perhaps TRBD2 (5 bases). Germline V lookup: CDR1 LNHDA, CDR2 SQIVND (reference sequence). V was trimmed by 5 bases and J by 6 bases, leaving 16 bases between them. This CDR3 region has 15 residues.

The chain has TRBV4-2 and TRBJ2-5; 9 positions agree with TRBD2. The V gene's germline CDR1 is LGHNA and CDR2 YNFKEQ. V gave up 0 bases and J gave up 4 bases; unmatched junction bases: 6. The CDR3 is made up of 16 amino acids. CDR3 coding DNA: TGTGCCAGCAGCCAAGACGGCAGCGGGAGGTTAGAGACCCAGTACTTC. Encoded protein: CASSQDGSGRLETQYF.

V gene TRBV5-1 combines with J gene TRBJ2-7; no clear D gene. Germline CDR1 reads SGHRS; CDR2 reads YFSETQ. V was clipped by 0 bases and J by 5 bases, with 6 bases between them. The CDR3 totals 12 residues. The CDR3 bases are TGCGCCAGCAGCTTGGCCGTCGACGAGCAGTACTTC. Amino acid sequence: CASSLAVDEQYF.

The genes are TRBV19 and TRBJ1-4, with 7 bases lining up with TRBD1. The V gene end was trimmed by 8 bases and the J gene end by 0 bases; junction bases not matched to a gene: 9. The CDR3 covers 16 residues. The germline V gene encodes CDR1 LNHDA and CDR2 SQIVND (reference sequence). The CDR3 sequence: CASSRDRISTNEKLFF. As DNA, the CDR3 is TGTGCCAGTTCACGGGACAGAATATCAACTAATGAAAAACTGTTTTTT. Supplemented by reference TRBV19 and TRBJ1-4, the full variable domain reads DGGITQSPKYLFRKEGQNVTLSCEQNLNHDAMYWYRQDPGQGLRLIYYSQIVNDFQKGDIAEGYSVSREKKESFPLTVTSAQKNPTAFYLCASSRDRISTNEKLFFGSGTQLSVL.

The sample holds a few counts of this clone. The V and J genes are TRBV5-8 and TRBJ1-1, with D perhaps TRBD1 (6 bases). The CDR3 extends over 14 amino acids. Germline-derived CDR1 and CDR2 are SGHTS and YDEGEE. V was trimmed by 4 bases and J by 0 bases, leaving 10 bases between them. CDR3 region: CASSRRTVNTEAFF. The CDR3 DNA reads as TGTGCCAGCAGCCGTAGGACAGTGAACACTGAAGCTTTCTTT.

The chain uses TRBV7-7 and TRBJ2-7; 8 bases are shared with TRBD1. The CDR3 has 13 residues. Unmatched junction bases numbered 1, after V lost 4 bases and J lost 2 bases. Germline V gene data show CDR1 as SSHAT and CDR2 as FNYEAQ (reference sequence). The CDR3 sequence: CASSSQGAYEQYF. CDR3 bases: TGTGCCAGCAGCTCACAGGGGGCCTACGAGCAGTACTTC.

CDR3 loop: CSAREMIAVTF. CDR3 bases: TGCAGTGCTAGAGAAATGATAGCTGTCACCTTC. This sequence joins TRBV20-1 and TRBJ1-2; no definite D call. V was cut by 0 bases and J by 13 bases, with 12 bases left in between. This CDR3 has 11 amino acids. The V gene's germline CDR1 is DFQATT and CDR2 SNEGSKA (reference sequence).

This clone was recorded a few times. The chain links TRBV9 to TRBJ2-7; the match to TRBD1 covers 8 bases. Germline trimming cut 3 bases from V and 4 bases from J; bases unmatched to any gene: 6. The CDR3 totals 14 residues. Germline assignment: CDR1 SGDLS and CDR2 YYNGEE. The CDR3 loop is CASSARDRSYEQYF. In nucleotides, the CDR3 is TGTGCCAGCAGCGCTAGGGACAGGTCGTACGAGCAGTACTTC. Combining the CDR3 with reference TRBV9 and TRBJ2-7 gives the whole variable domain DSGVTQTPKHLITATGQRVTLRCSPRSGDLSVYWYQQSLDQGLQFLIQYYNGEERAKGNILERFSAQQFPDLHSELNLSSLELGDSALYFCASSARDRSYEQYFGPGTRLTVT.

This sequence joins TRBV5-1 and TRBJ2-3, with 7 bases identical to TRBD2. The CDR3 has 16 residues. The ends lost 0 bases at V and 3 bases at J; junction bases unmatched: 7. Germline V lookup: CDR1 SGHRS, CDR2 YFSETQ. The CDR3 region has the DNA TGCGCCAGCAGCTTGGCCACACTAGCGAGAACAGATACGCAGTATTTT. Protein product: CASSLATLARTDTQYF.

The chain has TRBV14 and TRBJ2-3; 9 bases line up with TRBD1. The CDR3 contains 18 residues. J gave up 3 bases and V 1 base, and 11 bases lay outside the gene matches. CDR1 SGHDN and CDR2 FVKESK come from the germline V gene. For the CDR3, the DNA is TGTGCCAGCAGCCAAGCATTCCGATCCGGGACAGGGACAGATACGCAGTATTTT. Translated: CASSQAFRSGTGTDTQYF. Variable domain in full (rest from reference TRBV14 and TRBJ2-3): EAGVTQFPSHSVIEKGQTVTLRCDPISGHDNLYWYRRVMGKEIKFLLHFVKESKQDESGMPNNRFLAERTGGTYSTLKVQPAELEDSGVYFCASSQAFRSGTGTDTQYFGPGTRLTVL.

The V and J genes are TRBV11-2 and TRBJ2-1; the D gene is possibly TRBD2 (6 bases). This CDR3 is built from 13 residues. Deletions cut 0 bases from V and 10 bases from J, with 10 bases between. Germline loops: CDR1 SGHAT, CDR2 FQNNGV. CDR3 sequence: CASSLEGGAEQFF. In nucleotides, the CDR3 is TGTGCCAGCAGCTTAGAGGGCGGGGCAGAGCAGTTCTTC.

This clone has only a few counts. This chain connects TRBV2 to TRBJ2-5; TRBD1 might be the D (6 bases). Germline V gene lookup returns CDR1 SNHLY and CDR2 FYNNEI. V was clipped by 2 bases and J by 5 bases, with 12 bases between them. This CDR3 has 14 amino acids. The CDR3 nucleotides read TGTGCCAGCAGTGAAACAGGGCCACGGGAGACCCAGTACTTC. Translating it yields CASSETGPRETQYF.

The gene calls are TRBV7-9 and TRBJ2-1; D is undetermined. This CDR3 region has 11 residues. With 11 bases removed from V and 4 bases from J, the gap between germline ends came to 9 bases. Germline values: CDR1 SEHNR, CDR2 FQNEAQ (reference sequence). CDR3 coding DNA: TGTGCCGCCAGCGTTTACAATGAGCAGTTCTTC. This sequence encodes CAASVYNEQFF.

The chain has TRBV13 and TRBJ2-3; D is uncertain. V was cut by 0 bases and J by 1 base, with 5 bases left in between. The CDR3 has 14 residues. Germline CDR1 and CDR2: PRHDT and FYEKMQ (reference sequence). This chain's CDR3 is CASSLGGGTDTQYF. The CDR3 bases are TGTGCCAGCAGCTTAGGAGGAGGCACAGATACGCAGTATTTT.

The V and J genes are TRBV6-6 and TRBJ2-3; TRBD2 is a possible D gene (6 bases). Trimming took off 6 bases at V and 8 bases at J, with 9 bases between the two ends. Germline V gene lookup returns CDR1 MNHNY and CDR2 SVGAGI (reference sequence). The CDR3 covers 11 residues. DNA of the CDR3: TGTGCCAGCAGCCGGACTATTACGCAGTATTTT. It codes for CASSRTITQYF.

This clone was detected only a few times. This chain connects TRBV7-6 to TRBJ2-3; TRBD2 might be the D (5 bases). The CDR3 runs 15 residues. V was clipped by 5 bases and J by 6 bases, with 18 bases between them. The germline CDR1 and CDR2 sequences are SGHVS and FNYEAQ. CDR3 bases: TGTGCCAGCAGCGTATCTAGCCAACCCATGGATACGCAGTATTTT. This translates into CASSVSSQPMDTQYF.

This clone was seen more than once but under ten times. J is TRBJ2-7 and V is TRBV5-1, with D possibly TRBD2 on 5 matching bases. Deletions cut 5 bases from V and 5 bases from J, with 14 bases between. This CDR3 contains 13 residues. The germline gives CDR1 SGHRS, CDR2 YFSETQ. The CDR3 region is CASRRSLGDEQYF. The DNA for the CDR3 is TGCGCCAGCAGGCGGTCGCTCGGGGACGAGCAGTACTTC.

This clone was picked up a small number of times. CDR3 in DNA: TGTGCCAGCAGACGCCAGACAGGGGGAAATAGAGGCTACACCTTC. Translated, it gives CASRRQTGGNRGYTF. The chain recombines TRBV2 with TRBJ1-2, with TRBD1 identical over 9 bases. V gave up 6 bases and J gave up 8 bases; unmatched junction bases: 13. CDR1 is SNHLY and CDR2 is FYNNEI in the germline V gene. The CDR3 runs 15 residues.

This clone showed up just a few times. V usage is TRBV2 and J usage is TRBJ2-7; D uncertain. The CDR3 loop spans 13 amino acids. Per germline, CDR1 SNHLY and CDR2 FYNNEI. Trimming shortened V by 7 bases and J by 3 bases, and 13 bases separated the two germline ends. In nucleotides, the CDR3 is TGTGCCAGCAATTCGAACTCTATCTACGAGCAGTACTTC. Translating gives CASNSNSIYEQYF.

Only a few counts were recorded for this clone. The CDR3 here is CASSPVALQGAAEAFF. The DNA for the CDR3 is TGTGCCAGCTCACCGGTCGCCCTACAGGGGGCGGCTGAAGCTTTCTTT. The J gene is TRBJ1-1, the V gene TRBV18; 9 bases agree with TRBD1. The CDR3 runs 16 residues. V lost 3 bases, J lost 6 bases, and 11 bases stayed unmatched. Per germline, CDR1 KGHSH and CDR2 LQKENI.